This T cell receptor (beta chain) was obtained from a study of CXCR3 chemokines and chemotherapy response in bladder cancer (dated by TCRdb to between 2021 and 2023). About the study as a whole: The study examined whether intratumoral CXCR3 chemokine system activity predicted chemotherapy response in human bladder cancer.

Library generation was performed with PCR. The data were produced on an Illumina HiSeq 2500. Using fastp trimming at Q25 and MiXCR clonotype assembly, TCRdb reanalyzed the public sequencing data and kept in-frame beta chains. Identical CDR3 proteins give one entry, which carries the most common genes and DNA. This sample gives 7,500 to 9,500 distinct CDR3 sequences in total; roughly 12% of them show up just once. The biggest ten clones account for 16% of the sample. This clonotype was seen a handful of times. Its antigen is still unknown. Per-base qualities were not stored, and no clone one base away is much larger. The germline V gene yields SGHAT for CDR1 and FQNNGV for CDR2. The trim is 4 bases for V and 1 base for J, with a gap of 7 bases between the germline ends. From the cysteine up to the phenylalanine, the CDR3 has a length of 13 residues. Of all the DNA, just the CDR3 is kept, 39 bases in frame from base 1.

This specimen was collected from a patient whose treatment included neoadjuvant chemotherapy. The chain joins TRBV11-2 to TRBJ1-1; TRBD1 is a weak D gene call, 5 bases matching. This TCR came from a human donor with bladder cancer that responded to neoadjuvant chemotherapy. The CDR3: CASSSGPNTEAFF. The sequenced DNA is TGTGCCAGCAGCTCGGGGCCGAACACTGAAGCTTTCTTT.